This TCR beta chain was recorded in a study of cytomegalovirus exposure and HLA in healthy donors. At the level of the study: Across 300 to 400 genotyped donors, 81% landed in the Caucasian-associated ancestry cluster.

Remarks on this clone: The antigen is undetermined.

This PCR relied on a set of 60 Vbeta primers and 13 Jbeta primers. Repertoires were generated with immunoSEQ multiplex PCR, while TCRdb's copy carries only in-frame clones and drops some. Of 150,000 to 200,000 clones in the sample, approximately 84% were seen once. Study results and limitations: Reportedly, fewer N-insertions than the approximately 700-donor mean appeared in an Asian-associated ancestry cluster in a later analysis. Cytomegalovirus association was assigned to more than 150 TCR beta chains.

This receptor was obtained from a girl in the first two years of life in good health and CMV-seronegative. The material sequenced was PBMCs.

For the CDR3, the DNA is TGTGCCAGCAGCGTGGGAGCGGGGGGGAGCTCCTACGAGCAGTACTTC. Translation gives CASSVGAGGSSYEQYF. The chain joins TRBV9 to TRBJ2-7, with 10 bases lining up with TRBD2. CDR1 is SGDLS and CDR2 is YYNGEE in the germline V gene. The CDR3 length is 16 residues. Trimming cost V 2 bases and J 0 bases; bases outside gene matches: 5. The full variable domain, with the rest looked up from reference TRBV9 and TRBJ2-7, is DSGVTQTPKHLITATGQRVTLRCSPRSGDLSVYWYQQSLDQGLQFLIQYYNGEERAKGNILERFSAQQFPDLHSELNLSSLELGDSALYFCASSVGAGGSSYEQYFGPGTRLTVT.